The 25 T cell receptor beta chains in this list originate from one sample, sequenced in a study of Tregs in tolerant kidney transplant recipients. Measured with immunoSEQ multiplex PCR; TCRdb has only the in-frame clones, and not every one. This sample contains about 48,000 clones. Sequencing was performed on CD4+ T cells from blood, taken before the transplant. The receptors come from a human donor who received a combined kidney and bone marrow transplant.

Concerning this clone: The read ends 3 residues shy of where the CDR3 ends; the end is completed using the germline J gene. The chain couples TRBV2 to TRBJ2-1; 8 bases are shared with TRBD2. From germline, CDR1 is SNHLY and CDR2 FYNNEI. Unmatched junction bases numbered 9, after V lost 5 bases and J lost 9 bases. This CDR3 contains 14 residues. The CDR3 protein is CASSPSGFNSEQFF. The covered CDR3 bases are TGTGCCAGCAGTCCTAGCGGGTTCAATAGTGAG.

Concerning this clone: With the read ending 3 residues before the CDR3 end, the germline J gene is used to fill in that end. This chain joins TRBV6-1 and TRBJ2-5, with D maybe TRBD2 (6 bases). Germline V CDR1 and CDR2: MNHNS, SASEGT. V was trimmed by 1 base and J by 2 bases, leaving 20 bases between them. This CDR3 is built from 18 residues. The chain's CDR3 is CASSEGGLQLGPQETQYF. The part of the CDR3 DNA that was read is TGTGCCAGCAGTGAAGGAGGACTACAACTGGGCCCACAAGAGACC.

A word on this clone: The read falls 3 residues short of the CDR3 end, and the missing part is taken from the germline J gene. This chain joins TRBV20-1 and TRBJ2-5; TRBD1 aligns across 10 bases. V lost 6 bases and J lost 3; bases outside the gene matches: 7. The CDR3 consists of 14 residues. The germline V gene encodes CDR1 DFQATT and CDR2 SNEGSKA (reference sequence). The sequenced CDR3 bases are TGCAGTGCGCCGGGACAGGGGAAGAAAGAGACC. Amino acid sequence: CSAPGQGKKET. From start to end, the CDR3 is CSAPGQGKKETQYF.

Measured by frequency, this clone is medium-sized (0.01 to 0.1%). The read gets to within 3 residues of the CDR3 end, and the germline J gene fills in the rest. This chain joins TRBV20-1 and TRBJ2-5; 9 bases match TRBD2. The CDR3 has 13 residues. CDR1 is DFQATT and CDR2 is SNEGSKA in the germline V gene (reference sequence). V lost 2 bases and J lost 5; bases outside the gene matches: 3. The sequenced part of the CDR3 DNA is TGCAGTGCTAGACTAGCGGGAAAGGAGACC. Its translation is CSARLAGKET. The entire CDR3 sequence reads CSARLAGKETQYF.

Note on this clone: The read falls 3 residues short of the CDR3 end, and the missing part is taken from the germline J gene. The rearrangement uses TRBV2 and TRBJ2-3, with 11 bases fitting TRBD2. J gave up 2 bases and V 2 bases, and 9 bases lay outside the gene matches. The CDR3 spans 18 residues. The germline gives CDR1 SNHLY, CDR2 FYNNEI. The CDR3 loop reads CASSELWGTSGSTDTQYF. CDR3 DNA, as far as it was read: TGTGCCAGCAGTGAACTCTGGGGGACTAGCGGCTCCACAGATACG.

As to this clone: Sequencing ends 3 residues short of the CDR3 end; the germline J gene provides the rest. This sequence joins TRBV9 and TRBJ1-2; TRBD1 matches 7 bases. The CDR3 has 13 residues. Germline trimming cut 2 bases from V and 4 bases from J; bases unmatched to any gene: 2. Germline V lookup: CDR1 SGDLS, CDR2 YYNGEE. Partial CDR3 DNA: TGTGCCAGCAGCGTGACAGGGTCCTATGGC. This translates into CASSVTGSYG. From start to end, the CDR3 is CASSVTGSYGYTF.

The CDR3 spells CASSPPGFLAYNEQFF. The sequenced CDR3 bases are TGTGCCAGCTCACCACCGGGCTTCTTGGCCTACAATGAG. J is TRBJ2-1 and V is TRBV18; D is uncertain. The read falls 3 residues short of the CDR3 end, and the missing part is taken from the germline J gene. This CDR3 spans 16 amino acids. The V end lost 0 bases, the J end lost 2 bases, and 11 bases lay between the germline ends. Germline CDR1 is KGHSH and CDR2 is LQKENI.

Comment on this clone: The read halts 3 residues ahead of the CDR3 end, with the missing end drawn from the germline J gene. The J gene is TRBJ2-1, the V gene TRBV19; 8 bases map to TRBD1. The ends lost 4 bases at V and 7 bases at J; junction bases unmatched: 9. This CDR3 spans 15 amino acids. Germline V CDR1 and CDR2: LNHDA, SQIVND (reference sequence). The part of the CDR3 DNA that was read is TGTGCCAGTAGTACCCTAGGACAGGGCGGGAATGAG. It yields the protein CASSTLGQGGNE. The whole CDR3 region reads CASSTLGQGGNEQFF.

Comments on this clone: Sequencing ends 3 residues short of the CDR3 end; the germline J gene provides the rest. The chain is built from TRBV5-1 and TRBJ2-1; D is perhaps TRBD1 (5 bases). V dropped 0 bases and J dropped 6 bases, with 13 bases sitting between them. Per the germline V gene, CDR1 is SGHRS and CDR2 is YFSETQ. The CDR3 consists of 15 residues. The CDR3 DNA, read in part, is TGCGCCAGCAGCTTGGTGGTAGGGGTGGGCAATGAG. Translating gives CASSLVVGVGNE. Given in full, the CDR3 is CASSLVVGVGNEQFF.

Of note for this clone: The read finishes 3 residues shy of the CDR3 end, and the germline J gene is used to complete it. The V gene is TRBV19, the J gene TRBJ2-5; 7 positions match TRBD1. This CDR3 is 14 amino acids long. Germline V gene data show CDR1 as LNHDA and CDR2 as SQIVND (reference sequence). V was pared by 4 bases and J by 2 bases, with 4 bases of the junction left unmatched. CDR3 DNA (partial): TGTGCCAGTAGTAGACGGGACAGTCAAGAGACC. Translated: CASSRRDSQET. The full CDR3 protein reads CASSRRDSQETQYF.

Note on this clone: Coverage ceases 3 residues before the CDR3 finishes, and the germline J gene fills in the end. The V and J genes are TRBV20-1 and TRBJ2-5; 9 bases map to TRBD2. The V gene end was trimmed by 1 base and the J gene end by 4 bases; junction bases not matched to a gene: 7. Germline V gives CDR1 DFQATT, CDR2 SNEGSKA (reference sequence). CDR3 length: 15 amino acids. The CDR3 bases that were read are TGCAGTGCTAGAGCTCCTAGCGGGATGCTAGAGACC. Translating gives CSARAPSGMLET. The full CDR3 protein reads CSARAPSGMLETQYF.

To note about this clone: The read terminates 3 residues ahead of where the CDR3 ends, so the germline J gene completes it. The chain joins TRBV19 to TRBJ2-3; 8 bases are shared with TRBD2. Germline V gene lookup returns CDR1 LNHDA and CDR2 SQIVND (reference sequence). CDR3 size: 14 residues. The CDR3 loop reads CASLALSGGRTQYF. The covered CDR3 bases are TGTGCCAGTCTAGCCCTAAGCGGGGGCCGGACG.

With regard to this clone: The read ends 3 residues early relative to the CDR3; the germline J gene fills the gap. This chain uses TRBV5-6 with TRBJ2-3; 8 bases line up with TRBD1. Germline assignment: CDR1 SGHDT and CDR2 YYEEEE. V shed 2 bases and J 2 bases; nucleotides not matched to a gene: 4. The CDR3 is made up of 15 amino acids. Partial CDR3 DNA: TGTGCCAGCAGCTTCAGGGACAGGTACACAGATACG. Its protein product is CASSFRDRYTDT. The full CDR3 reads CASSFRDRYTDTQYF.

A note on this clone: The read is 3 residues too short to cover the CDR3 end, so that end is filled in from the germline J gene. This rearrangement joins TRBV10-3 to TRBJ1-1; 7 nucleotides match TRBD1. The CDR3 spans 14 residues. The germline V gene encodes CDR1 ENHRY and CDR2 SYGVKD. V shed 6 bases, J shed 2 bases, and the junction held 6 bases outside the gene matches. CDR3 DNA, as far as it was read: TGTGCCATCAGGGGGACAGACCGAAACACTGAA. Translated: CAIRGTDRNTE. The full CDR3 is CAIRGTDRNTEAFF.

On this clone itself: With the read ending 3 residues before the CDR3 end, the germline J gene is used to fill in that end. The J gene is TRBJ2-1, the V gene TRBV20-1, with 8 bases matching TRBD1. Trimming at V came to 4 bases and at J to 6 bases, leaving 8 bases not matched to a gene. In germline, CDR1 is DFQATT, CDR2 SNEGSKA (reference sequence). This CDR3 region has 14 residues. The sequenced part of the CDR3 DNA is TGCAGTGCTACGGCGACAGGGGTTTTCAATGAG. Protein product: CSATATGVFNE. The entire CDR3 protein reads CSATATGVFNEQFF.

Concerning this clone itself: The read halts 3 residues ahead of the CDR3 end, with the missing end drawn from the germline J gene. The rearrangement joins TRBV2 to TRBJ2-7; 8 bases map to TRBD1. The germline CDR1 and CDR2 sequences are SNHLY and FYNNEI. V lost 6 bases and J lost 2; bases outside the gene matches: 6. The CDR3 covers 14 residues. The CDR3 loop reads CASRLGQATYEQYF. Partial CDR3 DNA: TGTGCCAGCAGGTTGGGACAGGCGACCTACGAG.

Remarks on this clone: Read data end 3 residues before the CDR3 end; the end is taken from the germline J gene. V and J are TRBV19 and TRBJ2-2; D might be TRBD1 (5 bases). Germline CDR1 reads LNHDA; CDR2 reads SQIVND (reference sequence). The CDR3 extends over 14 amino acids. Trimming stripped 3 bases from V and 5 bases from J, with 10 bases between. The CDR3 bases that were read are TGTGCCAGTAGTATGGCTGACAGAACCGGGGAG. Protein sequence: CASSMADRTGE. The full CDR3 protein is CASSMADRTGELFF.

As regards this clone: The read ends 3 residues shy of where the CDR3 ends; the end is completed using the germline J gene. The chain carries TRBV20-1 and TRBJ2-7, with 11 positions matching TRBD2. Germline V CDR1 and CDR2: DFQATT, SNEGSKA (reference sequence). This CDR3 has 17 residues. V trimming: 0 bases; J trimming: 5 bases; junction bases outside the gene matches: 12. The CDR3 loop is CSARDGRLAGGSHEQYF. The part of the CDR3 DNA that was read is TGCAGTGCTAGAGATGGGAGGCTAGCGGGAGGATCCCACGAG.

To note about this clone: The read finishes 3 residues shy of the CDR3 end, and the germline J gene is used to complete it. The chain couples TRBV20-1 to TRBJ2-1; TRBD2 aligns across 11 bases. The CDR3 has 13 residues. Looked up from germline, CDR1 is DFQATT and CDR2 is SNEGSKA (reference sequence). CDR3 DNA (partial): TGCTCTACTAGCGGGAGTTCCTACAATGAG. This gives the protein CSTSGSSYNE. The complete CDR3 reads CSTSGSSYNEQFF.

For this clone: Read data end 3 residues before the CDR3 end; the end is taken from the germline J gene. V usage is TRBV29-1 and J usage is TRBJ2-7, with D maybe TRBD2 (6 bases). Germline V gene lookup returns CDR1 SQVTM and CDR2 ANQGSEA. V lost 5 bases and J lost 3, with 17 bases in between. The CDR3 has 14 residues. This CDR3 is CSVSWGVSYYEQYF. The sequenced part of the CDR3 DNA is TGCAGCGTTTCATGGGGGGTCAGTTACTACGAG.

Comment on this clone: With the read ending 3 residues before the CDR3 end, the germline J gene is used to fill in that end. The chain couples TRBV29-1 to TRBJ2-5, with D possibly called TRBD1 or TRBD2 (5 bases each). Germline loops: CDR1 SQVTM, CDR2 ANQGSEA. The CDR3 has 13 residues. V was cut by 4 bases and J by 7 bases, with 16 bases left in between. The CDR3 region is CSVGQGRDRTQYF. The CDR3 DNA, read in part, is TGCAGCGTTGGGCAGGGCCGGGATAGGACC. The full variable domain, rest sourced from reference TRBV29-1 and TRBJ2-5, is SAVISQKPSRDICQRGTSLTIQCQVDSQVTMMFWYRQQPGQSLTLIATANQGSEATYESGFVIDKFPISRPNLTFSTLTVSNMSPEDSSIYLCSVGQGRDRTQYFGPGTRLLVL.

With regard to this clone: With the read ending 3 residues before the CDR3 end, the germline J gene is used to fill in that end. V usage is TRBV20-1 and J usage is TRBJ1-1; TRBD1 might be the D (6 bases). This CDR3 contains 17 residues. Germline lookup yields CDR1 DFQATT and CDR2 SNEGSKA (reference sequence). V gave up 0 bases and J gave up 1 base, with 18 bases separating them. The covered CDR3 bases are TGCAGTGCTAGAGATCCCAGAAGACTGGGGGCGAACACTGAA. It encodes CSARDPRRLGANTE. The full CDR3 reads CSARDPRRLGANTEAFF.

Remarks on this clone: Coverage ceases 3 residues before the CDR3 finishes, and the germline J gene fills in the end. V usage is TRBV5-1 and J usage is TRBJ1-3, with a possible D match to TRBD1 (6 bases). The germline gives CDR1 SGHRS, CDR2 YFSETQ. V dropped 4 bases and J dropped 2 bases, with 13 bases sitting between them. This CDR3 is 15 amino acids long. CDR3 protein: CASSPTGDPGNTIYF. The CDR3 bases that were read are TGCGCCAGCAGCCCGACAGGAGATCCTGGAAACACC.

Points on this clone: The CDR3 end lies 3 residues beyond the end of the read and is filled in from the germline J gene. The J gene is TRBJ1-5, the V gene TRBV30, with TRBD1 as a possible D gene (5 bases). The CDR3 loop spans 15 amino acids. Trimming removed 0 bases at V and 0 bases at J, with 9 bases between. The germline V gene encodes CDR1 GTSNPN and CDR2 SVGIG (reference sequence). The DNA read from the CDR3 is TGTGCCTGGAGTGTTAGGGGAAATAGCAATCAGCCC. Its translation: CAWSVRGNSNQP. The entire CDR3 protein is CAWSVRGNSNQPQHF. Drawing the rest from reference TRBV30 and TRBJ1-5, the complete variable domain is SQTIHQWPATLVQPVGSPLSLECTVEGTSNPNLYWYRQAAGRGLQLLFYSVGIGQISSEVPQNLSASRPQDRQFILSSKKLLLSDSGFYLCAWSVRGNSNQPQHFGDGTRLSIL.

Of note for this clone: The read terminates 3 residues before the CDR3 end, so the remaining end is supplied by the germline J gene. This chain joins TRBV2 and TRBJ1-5, with D possibly matching TRBD1 (5 bases). V lost 2 bases and J lost 5, with 13 bases in between. The CDR3 runs 15 residues. In germline, CDR1 is SNHLY, CDR2 FYNNEI. CDR3 region: CASSEMGRVDQPQHF. The part of the CDR3 DNA that was read is TGTGCCAGCAGTGAAATGGGCAGGGTCGATCAGCCC.